This T cell receptor beta chain was obtained from a study of blood T cells in healthy people across ages (dated by TCRdb to between 2014 and 2017). For the study in its entirety: In model experiments, template switching captured roughly one uniquely barcoded TCR beta cDNA molecule for every two T cells. The study measured age-related changes in TCR beta repertoire diversity using deep sequencing normalized with unique cDNA molecular identifiers. Donors were grouped into four age groups: young (average about 15 years), middle-aged (roughly 37), aged (about 60) and long-lived (approximately 78). To avoid experimental bias, donors of different ages were spread randomly across the sequencing lanes. Two additional independent replicas of 1 million unique cDNA reads from the same blood draw were analyzed for two donors (one aged 18 to 30 and one aged 80 or older). Study-level results and caveats: As age increased, observed TCR beta diversity per million T cells dropped in a roughly linear way, and a significant reduction was already evident by age around 41. The long-lived group showed more naive CD4+ T cells, fewer expanded clones and increased TCR diversity than the aged group, suggesting age selection. Donor CMV infection status was unknown, potentially confounding age-related changes in expanded clonotypes. The percentage of naive T cells measured by flow cytometry correlated strongly with observed TCR beta diversity. Estimates of total diversity from one million sequenced T cells were regarded as lower bounds and underestimates. Bulk unsorted PBMC profiling prevented conclusive comparison of naive and antigen-experienced compartments.

Points on this clonotype: Its antigen remains unidentified. Base qualities are not at hand, and no much larger clone is one base apart.

The approximately 40 donors, aged about 6 to 95 years, were systemically healthy Caucasian individuals from Russia. About 9.1 milliliters of peripheral blood were collected from each donor into EDTA-treated Vacutainer tubes. PBMCs were isolated by Ficoll-Paque density-gradient centrifugation, with at least 6 million obtained per sample. Trizol reagent was used to extract total RNA from the PBMCs, yielding at least 6 micrograms per sample. For every donor, flow cytometry on a PBMC aliquot measured the percentage of naive CD45RAhigh/CD27high T cells. The library relied on 5' RACE. The sequencer listed for this sample is Illumina HiSeq 2500. A second PCR of roughly 7 to 11 cycles was performed with a sample-barcoded 5' primer and a J-beta primer mix. A unique molecular identifier was introduced onto each TCR beta cDNA molecule by a template-switch 5' adaptor carrying 12 random nucleotides. Each sample yielded at least 3 million CDR3-containing paired-end reads. First-strand cDNA was synthesized from all RNA with the Mint cDNA synthesis kit, primed by a TRBC-specific oligonucleotide. Following uracil-DNA glycosylase treatment, all cDNA underwent a first 18-cycle PCR with the universal primers M1SS and BC2_uni_R. From the authors' description of their analysis: Each sample was normalized by randomly selecting 1 million high-quality reads, each carrying a distinct molecular identifier. Instead of being binned into consensus sequences, reads with shared molecular identifiers were discarded. MiTCR, run with a Q25 quality threshold and the strictest error-elimination algorithm, handled CDR3 identification, clonotype clustering and error correction. A nonparametric unseen species model using Euler transformation provided a lower-bound estimate of total TCR beta diversity. TCRdb reprocessing: public reads trimmed at Q25 with fastp, clones called with MiXCR, in-frame beta chains kept. Each entry is one CDR3 protein sequence, shown with its most common DNA and genes. V and J calls and clone size were set by TCRdb, not the authors. The sample table lists hundreds of thousands of distinct CDR3 sequences, about 62% of them with a count of one. The ten largest clones add up to approximately 23% of the sample.

The junction shows trimming of 4 bases on V and 1 base on J, and the gene matches do not reach 7 bases of it. CDR1 and CDR2 are drawn from the germline V gene: LGHNA, YNFKEQ. The CDR3 contains 16 residues, cysteine and phenylalanine counted. The kept DNA is CDR3 alone, 48 bases in frame from the first base. The TCR sequence derives from a young man in good health. Input material: blood. This sequence uses TRBV4-2 and TRBJ2-3; 8 middle bases align to TRBD2. Here is the DNA: TGTGCCAGCAGCCCCCCTAGAGCGGGGGGCACAGATACGCAGTATTTT. Its translation is CASSPPRAGGTDTQYF.